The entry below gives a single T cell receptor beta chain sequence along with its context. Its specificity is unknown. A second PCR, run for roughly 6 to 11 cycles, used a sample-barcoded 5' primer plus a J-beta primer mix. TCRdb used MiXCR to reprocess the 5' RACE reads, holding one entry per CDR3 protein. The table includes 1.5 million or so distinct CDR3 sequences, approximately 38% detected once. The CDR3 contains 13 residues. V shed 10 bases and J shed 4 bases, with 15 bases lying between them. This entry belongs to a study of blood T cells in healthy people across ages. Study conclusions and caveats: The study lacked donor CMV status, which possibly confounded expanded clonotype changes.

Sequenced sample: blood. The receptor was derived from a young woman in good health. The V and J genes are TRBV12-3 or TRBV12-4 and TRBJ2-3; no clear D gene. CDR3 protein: CAIRGEGPDTQYF. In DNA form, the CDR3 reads TGTGCCATCCGAGGCGAAGGGCCAGATACGCAGTATTTT.